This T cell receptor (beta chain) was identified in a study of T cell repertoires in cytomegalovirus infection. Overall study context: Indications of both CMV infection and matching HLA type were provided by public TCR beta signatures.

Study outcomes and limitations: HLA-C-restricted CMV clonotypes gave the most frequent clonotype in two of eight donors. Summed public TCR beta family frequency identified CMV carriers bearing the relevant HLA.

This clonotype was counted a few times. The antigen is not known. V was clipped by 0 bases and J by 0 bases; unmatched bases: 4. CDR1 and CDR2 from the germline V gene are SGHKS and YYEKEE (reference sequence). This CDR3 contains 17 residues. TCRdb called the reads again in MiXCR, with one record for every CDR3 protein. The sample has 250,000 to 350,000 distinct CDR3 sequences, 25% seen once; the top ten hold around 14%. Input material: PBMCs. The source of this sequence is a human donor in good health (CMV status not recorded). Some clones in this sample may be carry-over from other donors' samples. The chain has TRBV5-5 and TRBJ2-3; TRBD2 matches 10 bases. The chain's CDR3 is CASSLDGLAVSTDTQYF. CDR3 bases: TGTGCCAGCAGCTTGGATGGACTAGCGGTTAGCACAGATACGCAGTATTTT.